This passage covers 2 T cell receptor beta chains from one sample sequenced in a study of PD-1 blockade in classical Hodgkin lymphoma (dated by TCRdb to 2020 to 2022). The method was the immunoSEQ multiplex PCR assay. This is the immuneACCESS table as TCRdb keeps it, with only in-frame sequences that have V and J called. A part of the clones is gone; compared with another copy, unresolved V genes explain less than half, and the rest is unexplained. The sample profile shows 1,400 or so clones; approximately 80% of them were found once. The top ten hold approximately 40% of the sample. The time point label on this specimen signifies: cycle 1 day 1 (C1D1), immediately before nivolumab initiation. Every trial patient had relapsed following autologous stem cell transplantation, and prior brentuximab vedotin exposure was what differed among cohorts A, B and C. Magnetic negative selection with a Miltenyi CD8+ T cell isolation kit was used to purify CD8+ T cells from thawed PBMCs.

The specimen was CD8+ T cells from blood, collected at baseline. These receptors all come from a human donor with classical Hodgkin lymphoma.

This CDR3 reads CASSVPGATNEKLFF. The CDR3 DNA reads as TGTGCCAGCAGTGTCCCGGGGGCAACTAATGAAAAACTGTTTTTT. The V call is TRBV25-1, the J call TRBJ1-4; a possible D gene is TRBD1 (5 bases). With 4 bases removed from V and 0 bases from J, the gap between germline ends came to 9 bases. Germline loops: CDR1 MGHDK, CDR2 SYGVNS. The CDR3 length is 15 residues.

This clone was seen just once. This rearrangement joins TRBV30 to TRBJ2-2; 10 bases are shared with TRBD1. After removal of 5 bases from V and 5 bases from J, the junction contained 11 bases not matched to a gene. The CDR3 is 16 residues long. Germline V CDR1 and CDR2: GTSNPN, SVGIG (reference sequence). CDR3 DNA: TGTGCCTGGGGCCGGGACAGGGGAGGGGGAACCGGGGAGCTGTTTTTT. The encoded protein is CAWGRDRGGGTGELFF.